These T cell receptor beta chains were read from a single sample in a study of cytomegalovirus exposure and HLA in healthy donors. Assay: immunoSEQ multiplex PCR; the TCRdb copy retains only in-frame clones and omits some. Here the sample spans 150,000 or so clones, more than 60% being singletons. Sequenced material: PBMCs. The origin of the receptors is a woman in her thirties or forties in good health and CMV-seropositive. Each CDR3 is given with its conserved first and last residue. The D gene is left open where the match is weak. Where a row states a size, it is once, few, many or the class of an expanded clone; other rows omit it.

j_call d_call v_call clone_size cdr3_aa cdr3_nt
TRBJ2-1 - TRBV5-5 - CASSPSGSGPHYNEQFF TGTGCCAGCAGCCCTTCCGGTTCTGGGCCTCACTACAATGAGCAGTTCTTC
TRBJ2-2 - TRBV18 - CASSPPSSGELFF TGTGCCAGCTCACCACCGTCCTCCGGGGAGCTGTTTTTT
TRBJ1-1 - TRBV7-2 - CASSSTGFGTEAFF TGTGCCAGCAGCTCTACAGGGTTTGGAACTGAAGCTTTCTTT
TRBJ1-5 - TRBV5-1 - CASSLESGQPQHF TGCGCCAGCAGCTTGGAGTCGGGTCAGCCCCAGCATTTT
TRBJ1-1 - TRBV7-8 - CASSPGAPTEAFF TGTGCCAGCAGCCCAGGGGCCCCCACTGAAGCTTTCTTT
TRBJ1-3 - TRBV2 - CASSVIIRDTTF TGTGCCAGCAGTGTAATTATTCGGGACACGACTTTT
TRBJ1-4 TRBD1 TRBV7-9 - CASSSPGRAAGTGGEKLFF TGTGCCAGCAGCTCCCCGGGAAGGGCGGCCGGGACAGGGGGAGAAAAACTGTTTTTT
TRBJ2-5 - TRBV5-4 - CASSYRRGDQETQYF TGTGCCAGCAGCTACAGGAGGGGTGATCAAGAGACCCAGTACTTC
TRBJ2-7 - TRBV19 - CASSMGSEQYF TGTGCCAGTAGTATGGGGAGCGAGCAGTACTTC
TRBJ2-2 - TRBV5-5 - CASSFVYRGNTGELFF TGTGCCAGCAGCTTTGTTTACCGAGGTAACACCGGGGAGCTGTTTTTT
TRBJ2-1 - TRBV15 - CATSRDVASDEQFF TGTGCCACCAGCAGAGATGTGGCCTCCGATGAGCAGTTCTTC
TRBJ1-2 - TRBV7-9 once CASSLGYGEDGYTF TGTGCCAGCAGCTTAGGTTATGGAGAGGATGGCTACACCTTC
TRBJ1-3 TRBD1 TRBV14 - CASSQAGAGGTNTIYF TGTGCCAGCAGCCAAGCTGGTGCAGGGGGCACGAACACCATATATTTT
TRBJ2-3 - TRBV9 - CASSVGRGGTDTQYF TGTGCCAGCAGCGTGGGCAGGGGGGGCACAGATACGCAGTATTTT
TRBJ1-1 TRBD1 TRBV9 - CASSVAGGGTEAFF TGTGCCAGCAGCGTAGCAGGGGGCGGCACTGAAGCTTTCTTT
TRBJ1-1 TRBD1 TRBV6-5 few CASSGGDRPDTEAFF TGTGCCAGCAGTGGCGGGGACAGGCCTGACACTGAAGCTTTCTTT
TRBJ1-1 - TRBV9 - CASSVDPGRGNTEAFF TGTGCCAGCAGCGTAGACCCAGGACGGGGGAACACTGAAGCTTTCTTT
TRBJ2-5 - TRBV7-2 - CASSLVIAEETQYF TGTGCCAGCAGCTTAGTTATCGCGGAGGAGACCCAGTACTTC
TRBJ1-2 - TRBV29-1 - CSVGLNGYTF TGCAGCGTTGGGCTGAATGGCTACACCTTC
TRBJ2-1 TRBD2 TRBV19 - CASSPPRGSGGPNEQFF TGTGCCAGTAGTCCCCCGAGGGGGAGCGGGGGTCCAAATGAGCAGTTCTTC
TRBJ1-2 TRBD1 TRBV28 - CASRPITRGGTGVYGYTF TGTGCCAGCAGACCAATCACCCGCGGGGGGACAGGGGTCTATGGCTACACCTTC
TRBJ1-1 - TRBV7-9 - CASSGGSEAFF TGTGCCAGCAGCGGAGGGTCGGAAGCTTTCTTT
TRBJ2-1 TRBD1 TRBV9 - CASSVVDRGSNEQFF TGTGCCAGCAGCGTAGTGGACAGGGGGTCTAATGAGCAGTTCTTC
TRBJ1-2 - TRBV4-3 - CASSQERGAFYGYTF TGCGCCAGCAGCCAAGAACGGGGGGCTTTCTATGGCTACACCTTC
TRBJ2-7 TRBD1 TRBV4-2 - CASSLGTGAYEQYF TGTGCCAGCAGCCTGGGGACAGGGGCCTACGAGCAGTACTTC
TRBJ1-2 - TRBV7-2 - CASSLAYQGHDGYTF TGTGCCAGCAGCTTGGCCTACCAGGGGCACGATGGCTACACCTTC
TRBJ1-5 TRBD1 TRBV2 few CASSDPGTENQPQHF TGTGCCAGCAGTGATCCCGGGACAGAGAATCAGCCCCAGCATTTT
TRBJ2-5 - TRBV30 - CAWSKQEQETQYF TGTGCCTGGAGTAAACAGGAACAAGAGACCCAGTACTTC
TRBJ1-5 TRBD1 TRBV6-5 - CASSYAIGGHQHF TGTGCCAGCAGTTACGCGATAGGGGGCCACCAGCATTTT
TRBJ1-5 TRBD1 TRBV7-9 - CASSKQGDSYNQPQHF TGTGCCAGCAGCAAGCAAGGGGACAGCTACAATCAGCCCCAGCATTTT
TRBJ2-5 - TRBV19 - CASSLSGAQETQYF TGTGCCAGTAGTCTAAGCGGAGCTCAAGAGACCCAGTACTTC
TRBJ1-3 - TRBV23-1 - CARPSGPGTGNTIYF TGCGCCAGGCCCAGCGGACCAGGTACGGGAAACACCATATATTTT
TRBJ1-3 - TRBV5-1 - CASRGLGGTGNTIYF TGCGCCAGCCGCGGACTCGGAGGTACGGGAAACACCATATATTTT
TRBJ1-1 - TRBV18 - CASSPQHMNTEAFF TGTGCCAGCTCACCACAGCATATGAACACTGAAGCTTTCTTT
TRBJ1-6 - TRBV25-1 - CASSGTEESPLHF TGTGCCAGCAGTGGGACAGAAGAGTCACCCCTCCACTTT
TRBJ2-2 TRBD2 TRBV5-1 - CASSSSGAFTGELFF TGCGCCAGCAGCTCAAGCGGGGCCTTCACCGGGGAGCTGTTTTTT
TRBJ1-2 - TRBV7-3 - CASSLTPVANYGYTF TGTGCCAGCAGCTTAACACCGGTTGCTAACTATGGCTACACCTTC
TRBJ2-1 - TRBV5-6 - CASSLGDNEQFF TGTGCCAGCAGCTTGGGCGACAATGAGCAGTTCTTC
TRBJ1-6 - TRBV7-9 - CASSPHSESPLHF TGTGCCAGCAGCCCTCACTCGGAGTCACCCCTCCACTTT
TRBJ1-1 - TRBV6-5 - CASSYGSGQMNTEAFF TGTGCCAGCAGTTACGGCAGTGGACAGATGAACACTGAAGCTTTCTTT
TRBJ1-4 - TRBV30 - CAWSVGGLVEKLFF TGTGCCTGGAGTGTCGGGGGACTGGTTGAAAAACTGTTTTTT
TRBJ2-2 - TRBV4-1 - CASSQITGELFF TGCGCCAGCAGCCAAATAACCGGGGAGCTGTTTTTT
TRBJ2-3 - TRBV12-1 - CASSSLTSGDLYTDTQYF TGTGCCAGCAGCTCACTGACTAGCGGGGACCTATACACAGATACGCAGTATTTT
TRBJ1-5 - TRBV18 - CASSPQNSNQPQHF TGTGCCAGCTCACCTCAAAATAGCAATCAGCCCCAGCATTTT
TRBJ1-2 TRBD1 TRBV5-4 - CASRLTGGYGYTF TGTGCCAGCAGACTCACAGGGGGCTATGGCTACACCTTC
TRBJ2-7 TRBD1 TRBV6-1 - CASSPGTGDYEQYF TGTGCCAGCAGTCCCGGGACAGGGGACTACGAGCAGTACTTC
TRBJ2-3 TRBD2 TRBV7-9 - CASSSLGLAGDTQYF TGTGCCAGCAGCTCCCTCGGACTAGCGGGTGATACGCAGTATTTT
TRBJ2-7 TRBD2 TRBV18 - CASSPRPGGVEQYF TGTGCCAGCTCACCTCGACCGGGGGGGGTCGAGCAGTACTTC
TRBJ1-3 - TRBV13 - CASSLVSRTAIYF TGTGCCAGCAGCTTAGTATCCAGAACCGCCATATATTTT
TRBJ1-2 - TRBV7-2 - CASSRGVLNYGYTF TGTGCCAGCAGCCGGGGTGTCCTTAACTATGGCTACACCTTC
TRBJ1-1 TRBD1 TRBV28 - CASRSPGGTEAFF TGTGCCAGCAGATCGCCAGGGGGCACTGAAGCTTTCTTT
TRBJ2-2 - TRBV21-1 - CARQGGGQSTGELFF TGTGCCAGGCAAGGGGGGGGGCAGAGCACCGGGGAGCTGTTTTTT
TRBJ2-2 TRBD2 TRBV4-3 - CASSQDRLAGNTGELFF TGCGCCAGCAGCCAAGATCGACTAGCGGGGAACACCGGGGAGCTGTTTTTT